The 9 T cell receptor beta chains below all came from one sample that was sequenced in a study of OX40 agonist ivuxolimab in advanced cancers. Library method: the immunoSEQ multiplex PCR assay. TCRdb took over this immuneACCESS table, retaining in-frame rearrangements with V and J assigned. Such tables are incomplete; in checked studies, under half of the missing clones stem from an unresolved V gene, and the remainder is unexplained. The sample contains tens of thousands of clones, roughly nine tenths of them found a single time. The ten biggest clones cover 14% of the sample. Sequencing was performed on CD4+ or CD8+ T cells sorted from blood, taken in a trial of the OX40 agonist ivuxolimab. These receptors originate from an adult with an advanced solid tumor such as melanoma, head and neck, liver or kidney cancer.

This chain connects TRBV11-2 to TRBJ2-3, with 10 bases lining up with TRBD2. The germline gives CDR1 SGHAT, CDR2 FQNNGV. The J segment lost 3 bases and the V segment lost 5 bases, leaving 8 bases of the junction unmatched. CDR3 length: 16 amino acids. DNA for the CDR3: TGTGCCAGCAGCGCCCGCCTAGCGGGAGCTACAGATACGCAGTATTTT. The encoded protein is CASSARLAGATDTQYF.

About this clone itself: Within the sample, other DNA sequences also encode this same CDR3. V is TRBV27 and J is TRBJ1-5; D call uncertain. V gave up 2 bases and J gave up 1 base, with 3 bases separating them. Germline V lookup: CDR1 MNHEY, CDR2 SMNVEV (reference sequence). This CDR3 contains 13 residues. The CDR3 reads CASSLSSNQPQHF. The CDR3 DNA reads TGTGCCAGCAGTTTAAGCAGCAATCAGCCCCAGCATTTT.

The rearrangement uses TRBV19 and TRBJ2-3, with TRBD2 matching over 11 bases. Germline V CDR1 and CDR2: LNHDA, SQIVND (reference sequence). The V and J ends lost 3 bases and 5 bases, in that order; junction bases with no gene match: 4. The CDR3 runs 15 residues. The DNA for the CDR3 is TGTGCCAGTAGTATTAGCGGGAGGGTTGAAGATACGCAGTATTTT. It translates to CASSISGRVEDTQYF.

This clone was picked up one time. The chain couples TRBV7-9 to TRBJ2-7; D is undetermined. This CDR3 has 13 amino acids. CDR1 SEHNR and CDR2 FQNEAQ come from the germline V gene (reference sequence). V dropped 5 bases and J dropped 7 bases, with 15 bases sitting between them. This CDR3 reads CASSRPGAREQYF. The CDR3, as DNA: TGTGCCAGCAGCCGTCCCGGTGCGCGGGAGCAGTACTTC. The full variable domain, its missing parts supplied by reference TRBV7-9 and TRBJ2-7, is DTGVSQNPRHKITKRGQNVTFRCDPISEHNRLYWYRQTLGQGPEFLTYFQNEAQLEKSRLLSDRFSAERPKGSFSTLEIQRTEQGDSAMYLCASSRPGAREQYFGPGTRLTVT.

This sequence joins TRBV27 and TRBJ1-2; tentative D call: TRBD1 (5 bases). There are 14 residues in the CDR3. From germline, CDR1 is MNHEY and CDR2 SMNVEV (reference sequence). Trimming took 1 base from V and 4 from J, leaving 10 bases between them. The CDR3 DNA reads TGTGCCAGCAGTTTATGGTCAGGGTCCTATGGCTACACCTTC. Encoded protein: CASSLWSGSYGYTF.

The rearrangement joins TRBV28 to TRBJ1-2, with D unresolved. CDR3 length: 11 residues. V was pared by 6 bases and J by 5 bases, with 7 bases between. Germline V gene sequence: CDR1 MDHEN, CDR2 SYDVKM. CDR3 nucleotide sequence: TGTGCCAGCAGCGGAATGTATGGCTACACCTTC. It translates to CASSGMYGYTF.

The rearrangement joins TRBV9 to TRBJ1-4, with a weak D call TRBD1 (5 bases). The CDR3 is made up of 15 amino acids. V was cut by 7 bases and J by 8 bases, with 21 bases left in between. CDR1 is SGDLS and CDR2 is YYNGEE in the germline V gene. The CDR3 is CASSPGGGEGEKLFF. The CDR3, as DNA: TGTGCCAGCTCCCCGGGGGGAGGGGAGGGAGAAAAACTGTTTTTT. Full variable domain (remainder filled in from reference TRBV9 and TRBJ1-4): DSGVTQTPKHLITATGQRVTLRCSPRSGDLSVYWYQQSLDQGLQFLIQYYNGEERAKGNILERFSAQQFPDLHSELNLSSLELGDSALYFCASSPGGGEGEKLFFGSGTQLSVL.

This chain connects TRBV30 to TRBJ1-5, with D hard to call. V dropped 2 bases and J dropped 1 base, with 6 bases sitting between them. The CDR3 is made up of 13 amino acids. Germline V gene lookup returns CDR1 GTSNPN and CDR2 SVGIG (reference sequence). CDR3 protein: CAWSLESNQPQHF. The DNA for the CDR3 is TGTGCCTGGAGTTTAGAGAGCAATCAGCCCCAGCATTTT.

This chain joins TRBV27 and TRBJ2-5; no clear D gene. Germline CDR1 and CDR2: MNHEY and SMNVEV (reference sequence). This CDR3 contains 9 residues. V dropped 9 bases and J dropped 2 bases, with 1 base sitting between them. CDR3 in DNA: TGTGCCAGACAAGAGACCCAGTACTTC. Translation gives CARQETQYF.